This T cell receptor (beta chain) is drawn from a study of blood T cell repertoires in COVID-19. Authors' methods: Estimated nucleated cell counts came from reference gene primer amplification. Generated by immunoSEQ multiplex PCR, the TCRdb table keeps only in-frame clones and is missing some. V, J and clone size were drawn from that table, and D and trimming were deduced from the DNA. The sample consists of roughly 330,000 clones, 80% to 90% of them appearing once. The CDR3 sequence is 15 residues long. Germline assignment: CDR1 MGHRA and CDR2 YSYEKL. The V gene lost 0 bases and the J gene lost 6 bases, with 14 bases spanning the gap. Participants, roughly 18 to 100 years old, spanned around 25 US areas.

V and J are TRBV4-1 and TRBJ1-2; D gene uncertain. The clonotype comes from a woman between 25 and 40 years old who had recovered from COVID-19. The sequencing input was PBMCs or T cells enriched from blood (not recorded which). The CDR3 loop is CASSQDRGLTNGYTF. The DNA of the CDR3 is TGCGCCAGCAGCCAAGATCGAGGGCTGACGAATGGCTACACCTTC.